Following are 21 T cell receptor beta chains from one sample sequenced in a study of T cell responses to AZD1222 COVID-19 vaccine. Profiled with immunoSEQ multiplex PCR; TCRdb holds only in-frame clones, not every one. Of some 130,000 clones in the sample, more than 85% were seen once. Sample: peripheral blood, taken on day 0 of AZD1222 vaccination. The receptors come from an adult in good health.

A single count supports this clone. The gene calls are TRBV6-5 and TRBJ1-1; 9 bases are shared with TRBD1. The CDR3 has 12 amino acids. The trim removed 6 bases at V and 7 bases at J, leaving 3 bases unmatched. Germline CDR1 MNHEY, CDR2 SVGAGI. The CDR3 loop reads CASSGQGIEAFF. CDR3 bases: TGTGCCAGCAGCGGACAGGGGATTGAAGCTTTCTTT.

The V and J genes are TRBV5-1 and TRBJ2-3; 10 positions match TRBD2. CDR1 and CDR2 from the germline V gene are SGHRS and YFSETQ. With 0 bases clipped from V and 3 bases from J, the junction kept 13 bases outside the gene matches. The CDR3 is 19 amino acids. This CDR3 reads CASSLAIQREGPGTDTQYF. The CDR3 DNA reads as TGCGCCAGCAGCTTGGCCATCCAGCGGGAGGGCCCGGGAACAGATACGCAGTATTTT.

The chain combines TRBV3-1 (or the pseudogene TRBV3-2) with TRBJ1-1; TRBD1 might be the D (5 bases). Germline V lookup: CDR1 LGHDT, CDR2 YNNKEL (reference sequence). CDR3 length: 12 residues. The V end lost 6 bases, the J end lost 4 bases, and 9 bases lay between the germline ends. CDR3 sequence reads: CASSWGVTEAFF. The CDR3 DNA reads as TGTGCCAGCAGTTGGGGGGTCACTGAAGCTTTCTTT.

The V call is TRBV6-5, the J call TRBJ1-1; a possible D gene is TRBD1 (5 bases). This CDR3 is 14 amino acids long. With 4 bases removed from V and 3 bases from J, the gap between germline ends came to 12 bases. From germline, CDR1 is MNHEY and CDR2 SVGAGI. The CDR3 DNA follows: TGTGCCAGCAGTTCCCGGGGGGTCCACACTGAAGCTTTCTTT. Its translation: CASSSRGVHTEAFF.

The rearrangement links TRBV5-1 to TRBJ1-1; perhaps TRBD1 as D (5 bases). The CDR3 covers 17 residues. V was shortened by 4 bases and J by 0 bases, with 19 bases between the two germline ends. Germline-derived CDR1 and CDR2 are SGHRS and YFSETQ. The CDR3 sequence is CASSPPGRSDMNTEAFF. CDR3 DNA: TGCGCCAGCAGCCCCCCGGGACGGTCTGACATGAACACTGAAGCTTTCTTT.

The chain combines TRBV2 with TRBJ1-1, with 7 bases matching TRBD1. The CDR3 has 12 amino acids. The V segment lost 5 bases and the J segment 11 bases; nucleotides outside the gene matches: 8. The germline gives CDR1 SNHLY, CDR2 FYNNEI. The CDR3 region has the DNA TGTGCCAGCAGTTTGGACAGGCTCGGGGCTTTCTTT. As protein: CASSLDRLGAFF.

This clone was counted between two and nine times. The chain employs TRBV7-2 and TRBJ1-2, with D tentatively TRBD1 (5 bases). The CDR3 is made up of 15 amino acids. CDR1 SGHTA and CDR2 FQGNSA come from the germline V gene. V lost 2 bases, J lost 2 bases, and 12 bases lay in between. The CDR3 protein is CASSLIGGGNYGYTF. The DNA of the CDR3 is TGTGCCAGCAGCTTAATCGGCGGGGGGAACTATGGCTACACCTTC. Full variable domain (remainder filled in from reference TRBV7-2 and TRBJ1-2): GAGVSQSPSNKVTEKGKDVELRCDPISGHTALYWYRQSLGQGLEFLIYFQGNSAPDKSGLPSDRFSAERTGGSVSTLTIQRTQQEDSAVYLCASSLIGGGNYGYTFGSGTRLTVV.

This chain links TRBV15 with TRBJ1-6; no clear D. CDR3 length equals 12 residues. Trimming removed 3 bases at V and 9 bases at J, with 6 bases between. CDR1 and CDR2 (germline): LNHNV, YYDKDF (reference sequence). CDR3 protein: CATSSLGSPLHF. CDR3 coding DNA: TGTGCCACCAGCAGTCTTGGTTCACCCCTCCACTTT.

The J gene is TRBJ1-1, the V gene TRBV5-1; the D gene is possibly TRBD1 (5 bases). The germline V gene has CDR1 SGHRS and CDR2 YFSETQ. The CDR3 has 17 residues. V was shortened by 3 bases and J by 2 bases, with 20 bases between the two germline ends. The CDR3 sequence is CASSSTAYDSGNTEAFF. DNA of the CDR3: TGCGCCAGCAGCTCGACAGCCTACGATTCCGGAAACACTGAAGCTTTCTTT.

DNA of the CDR3: TGTGCCAGCAGGCACCTGGGGGGTCCTGCCGGGGAGACCCAGTACTTC. This codes for CASRHLGGPAGETQYF. V gene TRBV5-6 combines with J gene TRBJ2-5; D may be TRBD2 (6 bases). The CDR3 has 16 amino acids. CDR1 is SGHDT, CDR2 YYEEEE, per germline. V shed 5 bases and J shed 5 bases, with 22 bases lying between them.

The chain has TRBV6-6 and TRBJ2-3, with D possibly TRBD2 on 6 matching bases. The CDR3 is 16 amino acids. The germline V gene encodes CDR1 MNHNY and CDR2 SVGAGI (reference sequence). With 0 bases removed from V and 1 base from J, the gap between germline ends came to 11 bases. In nucleotides, the CDR3 is TGTGCCAGCAGTTACTCGGCGGGGTGGGGCACAGATACGCAGTATTTT. It translates to CASSYSAGWGTDTQYF.

The rearrangement joins TRBV9 to TRBJ2-3; TRBD2 is a possible D gene (6 bases). Germline V gene data show CDR1 as SGDLS and CDR2 as YYNGEE. The CDR3 contains 16 residues. Trimming pared 0 bases from V and 0 bases from J, leaving 11 bases between. The chain's CDR3 is CASSVGSSDSTDTQYF. CDR3 in DNA: TGTGCCAGCAGCGTAGGGTCTAGCGATAGCACAGATACGCAGTATTTT.

This rearrangement joins TRBV2 to TRBJ1-4; D gene ambiguous. This CDR3 is built from 14 residues. V shed 6 bases and J shed 5 bases, with 13 bases lying between them. Germline assignment: CDR1 SNHLY and CDR2 FYNNEI. The CDR3 here is CASRPRESNEKLFF. In DNA form, the CDR3 reads TGTGCCAGCAGGCCCCGGGAGTCGAATGAAAAACTGTTTTTT.

This clone has just a few counts. The rearrangement links TRBV16 to TRBJ1-2, with a weak D call TRBD1 (5 bases). The CDR3 consists of 13 residues. In germline, CDR1 is KGHSY, CDR2 FQNENV. V was trimmed by 2 bases and J by 2 bases, leaving 6 bases between them. The CDR3 loop is CASSQDSNYGYTF. CDR3 in DNA: TGTGCCAGCAGCCAAGACAGCAACTATGGCTACACCTTC.

The rearrangement uses TRBV30 and TRBJ1-3, with 8 bases lining up with TRBD1. The CDR3 covers 12 residues. The V and J ends lost 5 bases and 5 bases, in that order; junction bases with no gene match: 2. From germline, CDR1 is GTSNPN and CDR2 SVGIG (reference sequence). DNA for the CDR3: TGTGCCTGGGGGACAGGCAGAAACACCATATATTTT. It is translated as CAWGTGRNTIYF.

The chain combines TRBV6-2 or TRBV6-3 with TRBJ2-3, with no clear D. V lost 2 bases and J 2 bases, leaving 20 bases between the germline ends. This CDR3 is built from 18 residues. Germline loops: CDR1 MNHEY, CDR2 SVGEGT. For the CDR3, the DNA is TGTGCCAGCAGTTACAGGTCACCACTTCCAACCCACACAGATACGCAGTATTTT. Amino acid sequence: CASSYRSPLPTHTDTQYF.

The chain combines TRBV5-6 with TRBJ1-2; D is uncertain. Trimming removed 0 bases from V and 4 bases from J, with 7 bases in between. CDR1 and CDR2 (germline): SGHDT, YYEEEE. The CDR3 has 13 residues. CDR3 DNA sequence: TGTGCCAGCAGCTTGGGATCTGCCTATGGCTACACCTTC. It translates to CASSLGSAYGYTF. The entire variable domain, with the rest obtained from reference TRBV5-6 and TRBJ1-2, is as follows: DAGVTQSPTHLIKTRGQQVTLRCSPKSGHDTVSWYQQALGQGPQFIFQYYEEEERQRGNFPDRFSGHQFPNYSSELNVNALLLGDSALYLCASSLGSAYGYTFGSGTRLTVV.

The rearrangement joins TRBV7-2 to TRBJ2-7, with 9 bases fitting TRBD2. The V gene's germline CDR1 is SGHTA and CDR2 FQGNSA. V was pared by 1 base and J by 1 base, with 5 bases of the junction left unmatched. CDR3 length: 16 residues. The CDR3 sequence is CASSLGRSGGSYEQYF. The CDR3 DNA is TGTGCCAGCAGCTTAGGGAGAAGCGGGGGGTCCTACGAGCAGTACTTC. Supplemented by reference TRBV7-2 and TRBJ2-7, the full variable domain reads GAGVSQSPSNKVTEKGKDVELRCDPISGHTALYWYRQSLGQGLEFLIYFQGNSAPDKSGLPSDRFSAERTGGSVSTLTIQRTQQEDSAVYLCASSLGRSGGSYEQYFGPGTRLTVT.

The CDR3: CASSQGDGGLEPQHF. The CDR3 bases are TGCGCCAGCAGCCAAGGGGATGGGGGCTTAGAGCCCCAGCATTTT. The genes are TRBV4-1 and TRBJ1-5; a possible D gene is TRBD1 (6 bases). The CDR3 length is 15 residues. V was shortened by 1 base and J by 8 bases, with 15 bases between the two germline ends. Germline V gives CDR1 MGHRA, CDR2 YSYEKL.

In this sample, this clone turned up once. The rearrangement links TRBV7-2 to TRBJ1-2; TRBD1 is a possible D gene (5 bases). The CDR3 extends over 14 amino acids. V lost 1 base and J 3 bases, leaving 9 bases between the germline ends. Germline lookup yields CDR1 SGHTA and CDR2 FQGNSA. The CDR3 DNA is TGTGCCAGCAGCTTAGAGCCGGGGGACTATGGCTACACCTTC. Translation gives CASSLEPGDYGYTF.

Here the CDR3 reads CASSLGQASNYGYTF. CDR3 coding DNA: TGTGCCAGCTCCCTGGGACAGGCCTCTAACTATGGCTACACCTTC. The V call is TRBV18, the J call TRBJ1-2, with 8 nucleotides matching TRBD1. The CDR3 runs 15 residues. Trimming at V came to 6 bases and at J to 0 bases, leaving 6 bases not matched to a gene. In germline, CDR1 is KGHSH, CDR2 LQKENI.